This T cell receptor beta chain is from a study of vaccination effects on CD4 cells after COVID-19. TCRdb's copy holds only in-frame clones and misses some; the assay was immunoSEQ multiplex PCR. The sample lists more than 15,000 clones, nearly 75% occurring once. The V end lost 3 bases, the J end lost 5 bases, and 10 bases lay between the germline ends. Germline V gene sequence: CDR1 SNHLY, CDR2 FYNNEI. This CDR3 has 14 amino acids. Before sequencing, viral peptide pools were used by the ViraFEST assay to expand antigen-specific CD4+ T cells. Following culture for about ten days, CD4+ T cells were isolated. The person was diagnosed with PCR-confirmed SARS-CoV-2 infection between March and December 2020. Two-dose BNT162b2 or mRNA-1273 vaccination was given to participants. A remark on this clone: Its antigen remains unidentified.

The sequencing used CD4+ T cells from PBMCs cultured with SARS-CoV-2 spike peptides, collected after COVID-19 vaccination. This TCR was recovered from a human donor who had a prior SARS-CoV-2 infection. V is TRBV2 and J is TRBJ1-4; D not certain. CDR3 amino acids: CASSDRTTNEKLFF. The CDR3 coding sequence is TGTGCCAGCAGTGACAGGACCACGAATGAAAAACTGTTTTTT.